In this sample, the clone carrying this T cell receptor (beta chain) turned up a few times. The antigen is not known. PCR was performed using 60 Vbeta and 13 Jbeta primers. Clones were read by immunoSEQ multiplex PCR, and TCRdb kept only the in-frame ones, dropping some. The data contain about 120,000 clones, roughly a tenth of them singletons. The entry originates in a study of cytomegalovirus exposure and HLA in healthy donors. Overall study results and limits: The availability of immune exposure information extended only to CMV serostatus. Some V segments, including TRBV6-2 and TRBV6-3, were excluded as indistinguishable.

V dropped 1 base and J dropped 5; count of bases not matched to a gene: 9. The CDR3 is 18 residues long. The germline V gene has CDR1 SGDLS and CDR2 YYNGEE. This receptor was identified in a man aged 30 to 39 in good health and CMV-seronegative. The sequencing sample was made of PBMCs. This chain uses TRBV9 with TRBJ2-5, with 15 bases identical to TRBD2. CDR3 sequence: CASSVSGTSGRIRETQYF. CDR3 sequence (DNA): TGTGCCAGCAGCGTATCGGGGACTAGCGGGAGGATCCGGGAGACCCAGTACTTC.